This TCR beta chain was identified during a study of blood T cell repertoires in COVID-19. Turning to the study itself: T cells, B-cell-depleted T cells, or PBMCs provided the cDNA or gDNA that served as material.

Assay: immunoSEQ multiplex PCR; the TCRdb copy retains only in-frame clones and omits some. The table lists 200,000 to 300,000 clones, 81% of them singletons. Germline V lookup: CDR1 MNHEY, CDR2 SVGEGT. The V segment lost 0 bases and the J segment 4 bases; nucleotides outside the gene matches: 2. CDR3 length: 14 residues. This chain uses TRBV6-2 or TRBV6-3 with TRBJ2-5; 7 bases match TRBD1. This TCR was sampled from a woman of 80 years or more with COVID-19, enrolled during active disease. The source material was peripheral blood. The CDR3 DNA sequence: TGTGCCAGCAGTTACTCGACAGGGTCAGAGACCCAGTACTTC. Translation gives CASSYSTGSETQYF.